This TCR beta chain was sequenced during a study of cytomegalovirus exposure and HLA in healthy donors. Each donor was healthy, and each was a bone marrow donor. At sampling all donors were nominally healthy, likely with unrecorded immune exposures. In the PCR, 60 Vbeta and 13 Jbeta primers were used. How the authors handled the data: An analysis that came later counted tens of millions of unique TCR beta chains, roughly 11 million shared. Data came from immunoSEQ multiplex PCR; TCRdb stores just in-frame clones and leaves some out. V and J calls and clone size are as listed in that table; D and trimming were resolved from the DNA. The table includes about 76,000 clones, roughly 70% detected once. The sequenced material came from PBMCs. The sequence was obtained from a man in his sixties in good health and CMV-seropositive.

CDR3 DNA: TGTGCCAGCAGCCCATGGGACTCAACTAATGAAAAACTGTTTTTT. Translating it yields CASSPWDSTNEKLFF. The V and J genes are TRBV5-5 and TRBJ1-4, with a tentative D call TRBD1 (5 bases). Per germline, CDR1 SGHKS and CDR2 YYEKEE (reference sequence). V lost 4 bases and J 0 bases, leaving 10 bases between the germline ends. The CDR3 extends over 15 amino acids. Using reference TRBV5-5 and TRBJ1-4 for the parts outside the CDR3, the full variable domain is DAGVTQSPTHLIKTRGQQVTLRCSPISGHKSVSWYQQVLGQGPQFIFQYYEKEERGRGNFPDRFSARQFPNYSSELNVNALLLGDSALYLCASSPWDSTNEKLFFGSGTQLSVL.